The rows below give T cell receptor beta chains drawn from one sample of a study of blood T cells in healthy people across ages. TCRdb redid the calling of the 5' RACE reads with MiXCR, one entry per CDR3 protein. In the table there are approximately 810,000 distinct CDR3 sequences, approximately 35% of which are singletons. The sample comprised blood. All receptors derive from a man aged 18 to 30 in good health. Both conserved end residues are part of each CDR3. The order of the fields is V gene, J gene, D gene, clone size, CDR3 protein. A D gene is named only where the DNA matches it firmly. Clone sizes are given selectively: once, few, many, or a class where the clone is expanded.

>TRBV7-3|TRBJ1-5|-|many
CASSLDPNQPQHF
>TRBV20-1|TRBJ1-2|-|-
CSPRRYNGYTF
>TRBV7-8|TRBJ2-5|-|-
CASTQSGSQETQYF
>TRBV4-2|TRBJ2-1|TRBD2|few
CATGSGGAYNEQFF
>TRBV28|TRBJ2-3|TRBD1|once
CASRSTGSSTDTQYF
>TRBV12-3/TRBV12-4|TRBJ1-1|-|-
CASRPYGGEAFF
>TRBV12-3/TRBV12-4|TRBJ1-2|-|few
CASSNLANYGYTF
>TRBV28|TRBJ1-2|TRBD1|few
CASSPKTGGPYRYGYTF
>TRBV12-3/TRBV12-4|TRBJ2-7|TRBD1|-
CASRRTGNSYEQYF
>TRBV30|TRBJ2-7|-|-
CAWSVSHYEQYF
>TRBV20-1|TRBJ2-3|TRBD2|few
CSANKRGGADTQYF
>TRBV5-1|TRBJ2-5|-|many
CASSLGASDEQYF
>TRBV4-1|TRBJ1-2|TRBD1|few
CASSQESGGGNYGYTF
>TRBV4-2|TRBJ1-3|-|-
CASSQALVTVSGNTIYF
>TRBV20-1|TRBJ2-1|TRBD1|-
CSASGQGAWKEQFF
>TRBV2|TRBJ2-1|-|-
CASSGGGPYNEQFF
>TRBV4-2|TRBJ1-6|-|-
CASSSGQRNSPLHF
>TRBV7-2|TRBJ2-1|TRBD2|-
CASSAGTSNNEQFF
>TRBV20-1|TRBJ2-1|-|-
CSARDGERGSYNERYF
>TRBV5-1|TRBJ2-3|-|many
CASSFLGSLSDTQYF
>TRBV7-2|TRBJ2-1|TRBD2|-
CASSLAVYLAGGYHEQFF
>TRBV28|TRBJ2-7|-|-
CASSPTEIGYEQYF
>TRBV10-3|TRBJ2-5|-|-
CAIKMGGGVFETQYF
>TRBV6-2/TRBV6-3|TRBJ2-3|-|-
CASSLDPRPDTQYF
>TRBV12-3/TRBV12-4|TRBJ2-3|TRBD2|-
CASSSSGRVDTQYF
>TRBV5-1|TRBJ2-7|-|-
CASRVGEQKEQYF
>TRBV7-2|TRBJ2-1|-|few
CASSLAPTGVDEQFF
>TRBV20-1|TRBJ1-2|-|many
CSVLLGYGYTF
>TRBV20-1|TRBJ1-5|-|-
CSAKLRNQPQHF
>TRBV14|-|-|-
CTSSHVGAYEQYF
>TRBV28|TRBJ2-7|-|-
CASSHVHNEQYF
>TRBV29-1|TRBJ2-3|-|-
CSPAEPSTDTQYF
>TRBV4-2|TRBJ1-2|-|-
CASSQERPDLGIAYGYTF
>TRBV5-1|TRBJ2-5|-|few
CASSLGQGYETQYF
>TRBV15|TRBJ2-1|TRBD1|-
CATSSAGQGFFNEQFF
>TRBV20-1|TRBJ2-3|-|-
CSAISIDGLSTDTQYF
>TRBV15|TRBJ1-4|-|few
CATSRDRAALNEKLFF
>TRBV5-1|TRBJ2-7|-|few
CASSLDIRVGLRFRGDEQYF
>TRBV20-1|TRBJ1-1|-|-
CSARDGRGFTEAFF
>TRBV12-3/TRBV12-4|TRBJ2-3|TRBD1|-
CASRTGRQGLTDAQYF
>TRBV20-1|TRBJ2-3|TRBD2|once
CRARRGTTDTQYF
>TRBV7-2|TRBJ1-2|-|few
CASSLASQGYGYTF
>TRBV28|TRBJ2-7|TRBD1|-
CAVRRTGSSYEQYF
>TRBV4-3|TRBJ2-5|-|few
CASSQERGARQQYF
>TRBV13|TRBJ1-2|-|-
CASSLGPSDYTF
>TRBV10-3|TRBJ2-7|-|many
CAISVSDYEQYF
>TRBV7-2|TRBJ2-1|-|once
CASSLALQRQPVGEQFF
>TRBV7-2|TRBJ2-7|TRBD2|-
CASSLEAGGNSPLYEQYF
>TRBV30|TRBJ1-2|-|few
CAWSVPDWVNYGYTF
>TRBV10-3|-|-|-
CAISEPIITYEQYF
>TRBV6-6|TRBJ1-3|-|-
CASSYSPGTRSGNTIYF
>TRBV18|TRBJ1-5|-|-
CASSPQGRGNQPQHF
>TRBV5-1|TRBJ2-2|-|once
CASSLRLNTGELFF
>TRBV29-1|TRBJ1-4|TRBD1|-
CSVGGTGDEKLFF
>TRBV7-2|TRBJ2-1|TRBD2|few
CASSLGLAGRHEQFF